This is a list of T cell receptor beta chains from one sample in a study of blood T cell repertoires in COVID-19. Some clones are missing from TCRdb's copy, which holds only in-frame ones; the method was immunoSEQ multiplex PCR. The sample has around 140,000 clones; about 89% are singletons. Sequenced material: peripheral blood. The receptors shown here come from a man in his forties or fifties with active COVID-19. Each CDR3 is given with its conserved first and last residue. A D gene is named only where the DNA matches it firmly. Expanded clones get a size class; other rows say once, few or many, or leave the size out.

size | D | length | V | CDR3
once | TRBD2 | 17 | TRBV6-1 | CASSESEGRGGYNEQFF
NA | TRBD1 | 15 | TRBV18 | CASSPGQGGTFEQFF
NA | TRBD2 | 14 | TRBV12-5 | CASGRSGADYEQYF
NA | TRBD1 | 16 | TRBV9 | CASSVEAGQGAYEQYF
NA | NA | 14 | TRBV30 | CAWSVLAGREKLFF
NA | TRBD2 | 13 | TRBV12-3/TRBV12-4 | CASSLVAGGEQYF
NA | NA | 15 | TRBV3-1/TRBV3-2 | CASSARGRGNNEQFF
NA | NA | 13 | TRBV3-1/TRBV3-2 | CASSPGGNTEAFF
NA | TRBD2 | 18 | TRBV5-1 | CASSLVGGSWKAYNEQFF
NA | NA | 12 | TRBV7-2 | CASSSLRETQYF
NA | TRBD1 | 15 | TRBV5-1 | CASSSSGTGIYEQYF
NA | NA | 14 | TRBV18 | CASSPAQYTDTQYF
NA | TRBD1 | 16 | TRBV11-1 | CASSPGQGASTGELFF
NA | TRBD2 | 14 | TRBV30 | CAWTSGSGGVEQYF
NA | NA | 15 | TRBV21-1 | CASSARDKGNEKLFF
NA | TRBD2 | 15 | TRBV5-1 | CASSWISGGAGELFF
once | TRBD1 | 16 | TRBV5-1 | CASSSGTTGGTDGYTF
once | TRBD1 | 16 | TRBV2 | CASRDRDRGFADTQYF
NA | TRBD1 | 14 | TRBV6-5 | CASNNRGSNQPQHF
NA | TRBD1 | 14 | TRBV2 | CASSVTGGTDTQYF
NA | TRBD1 | 14 | TRBV7-2 | CASSAYRGGTEAFF
NA | TRBD1 | 15 | TRBV19 | CASNRGVGTNEKLFF